This T cell receptor (beta chain) comes out of a study of beta chain features in type 1 diabetes. Isolated RNA was reverse transcribed in full, so expressed TCRB transcripts were sequenced. Naive, central memory and regulatory T cell samples produced a mean of approximately 3.6 million reads. Clones were read by immunoSEQ multiplex PCR, and TCRdb kept only the in-frame ones, dropping some. The sample has 120,000 or so clones; about 16% are singletons. Only a few counts were recorded for this clone. Its antigen is still unknown. Findings and caveats of the study: HLA effects on TCRB rearrangement stayed unresolved here. In all four CD4+ subsets, TCRB CDR3 length was significantly, moderately reduced in type 1 diabetes. Naive, central memory and Treg TCRB repertoires appeared more alike in patients than in healthy donors. A PCR bias possibly favoring shorter templates would apply equally to patients and controls.

This CDR3 is built from 12 residues. Germline V CDR1 and CDR2: GTSNPN, SVGIG (reference sequence). V dropped 5 bases and J dropped 6 bases, with 10 bases sitting between them. Sequencing was performed on central memory CD4+ T cells from blood. The chain has TRBV30 and TRBJ1-4, with a possible D match to TRBD1 (5 bases). The TCR was taken from a man aged 25-40 years with type 1 diabetes. The CDR3 DNA reads as TGTGCCTGGGGACATTCCGATGAAAAACTGTTTTTT. It yields the protein CAWGHSDEKLFF.